The 10 T cell receptor beta chains presented below share a single source sample, sequenced in a study of post-analysis software for immune sequencing data. These receptors' antigens are unknown. TCR beta libraries were prepared from cDNA with unique molecular identifiers. TCRdb re-analysed the PCR reads in MiXCR, keeping a single row per CDR3 protein. The sample carries about 500,000 distinct CDR3 sequences, approximately 45% recorded once. Overall study findings and caveats: About five TRBV segments were more frequent in patients than controls; TRBV5-6, TRBV5-1 and TRBV20-1 belonged to this group.

The sequencing input was blood. Receptor source: a girl under 18 with multiple sclerosis.

This clonotype was found a few times. CDR3 bases: TGTGCCAGCAGTGAAAGGGACAGGGGGCTCAATGAGCAGTTCTTC. It yields the protein CASSERDRGLNEQFF. The gene calls are TRBV6-1 and TRBJ2-1; the match to TRBD1 covers 12 bases. The CDR3 runs to 15 residues. Germline V gene lookup returns CDR1 MNHNS and CDR2 SASEGT. V shed 2 bases and J 6 bases; nucleotides not matched to a gene: 2.

This clonotype has just a few counts. V is TRBV6-1 and J is TRBJ1-2; D call uncertain. The CDR3 extends over 13 amino acids. Trimming pared 1 base from V and 5 bases from J, leaving 8 bases between. Germline values: CDR1 MNHNS, CDR2 SASEGT. The CDR3 bases are TGTGCCAGCAGTGAAGTCCCCCAATATGGCTACACCTTC. It translates to CASSEVPQYGYTF.

The chain links TRBV7-2 to TRBJ2-4, with 9 nucleotides matching TRBD2. Unmatched junction bases numbered 26, after V lost 1 base and J lost 13 bases. Per the germline V gene, CDR1 is SGHTA and CDR2 is FQGNSA. This CDR3 has 20 amino acids. The DNA for the CDR3 is TGTGCCAGCAGCTTAGAACCGGGACTAGCAGGAGTCCCTTATCGACTTGAGCAGTACTTC. This gives the protein CASSLEPGLAGVPYRLEQYF.

The genes are TRBV3-1 and TRBJ2-1; 9 nucleotides agree with TRBD1. The V segment lost 2 bases and the J segment 4 bases; nucleotides outside the gene matches: 12. Per germline, CDR1 LGHDT and CDR2 YNNKEL (reference sequence). The length of the CDR3 is 18 residues. In nucleotides, the CDR3 is TGTGCCAGCAGCCAACCACTATTGTCGGGACAGGGATACAATGAGCAGTTCTTC. Translation gives CASSQPLLSGQGYNEQFF.

The chain is built from TRBV6-5 and TRBJ2-3, with TRBD2 as a possible D gene (5 bases). Trimming removed 6 bases from V and 3 bases from J, with 10 bases in between. CDR1 is MNHEY and CDR2 is SVGAGI in the germline V gene. This CDR3 region has 13 residues. In DNA, the CDR3 is TGTGCCAGCAGAGGGAGTGGTACAGATACGCAGTATTTT. This gives the protein CASRGSGTDTQYF.

This clonotype turned up a few times. The chain is built from TRBV28 and TRBJ2-4, with a tentative D call TRBD1 (6 bases). This CDR3 spans 16 amino acids. Trimming removed 3 bases at V and 0 bases at J, with 12 bases between. Germline lookup yields CDR1 MDHEN and CDR2 SYDVKM. The CDR3 region has the DNA TGTGCCAGCAGTTTTATCCGACAGGTAGCCAAAAACATTCAGTACTTC. Amino acid sequence: CASSFIRQVAKNIQYF.

Note on this clonotype: Its ends do not fully match the called genes, so a read error is possible. The chain combines TRBV12-3 or TRBV12-4 with TRBJ2-1; perhaps TRBD2 as D (6 bases). The CDR3 loop spans 14 amino acids. The CDR3 loop reads CAGRRTGSPNEQFF. CDR3 coding DNA: TGTGCCGGCAGGCGAACCGGGAGCCCCAATGAGCAGTTCTTC.

This clonotype has more than one count but fewer than ten. The chain has TRBV9 and TRBJ2-1; 13 bases agree with TRBD2. With 3 bases clipped from V and 6 bases from J, the junction kept 18 bases outside the gene matches. CDR1 is SGDLS and CDR2 is YYNGEE in the germline V gene. This CDR3 spans 20 amino acids. The DNA of the CDR3 is TGTGCCAGCAGCGACCGACCGGGACTAGCGGGGACGCTCGGGTTCAATGAGCAGTTCTTC. Its translation is CASSDRPGLAGTLGFNEQFF.

The rearrangement joins TRBV27 to TRBJ1-2; 8 bases fit TRBD1. Trimming at V came to 5 bases and at J to 5 bases, leaving 13 bases not matched to a gene. Germline assignment: CDR1 MNHEY and CDR2 SMNVEV (reference sequence). The CDR3 totals 16 residues. The CDR3 region has the DNA TGTGCCAGCAGTCCCTTAACCGGGACAGGATTTTATGGCTACACCTTC. Its protein is CASSPLTGTGFYGYTF.

The CDR3 nucleotides read TGCAGTGCTACGAGTTTAGGGGAGACCCAGTACTTC. Translated, it gives CSATSLGETQYF. The chain links TRBV20-1 to TRBJ2-5; no firm D call. The CDR3 covers 12 residues. Trimming left V 4 bases short and J 5 bases short, with 11 bases between. Germline CDR1 DFQATT, CDR2 SNEGSKA (reference sequence).